Below are 5 T cell receptor beta chains sequenced from a single sample in a study of OX40 agonist ivuxolimab in advanced cancers. The protocol was immunoSEQ multiplex PCR, while the TCRdb copy is restricted to in-frame clones and leaves out a portion. This table holds under 65,000 clones, approximately 91% found once. The sequencing used CD4+ or CD8+ T cells sorted from blood, collected in a trial of the OX40 agonist ivuxolimab. The receptors here all came from an adult with an advanced solid tumor such as melanoma, head and neck, liver or kidney cancer.

J is TRBJ1-2 and V is TRBV27; D possibly corresponds to TRBD1 (5 bases). The CDR3 totals 15 residues. V lost 5 bases and J lost 1, with 14 bases in between. Germline CDR1 reads MNHEY; CDR2 reads SMNVEV (reference sequence). CDR3 region: CASSPDGAGNYGYTF. As DNA, the CDR3 is TGTGCCAGCAGTCCGGACGGGGCGGGTAACTATGGCTACACCTTC.

The chain employs TRBV12-2 and TRBJ2-1; TRBD1 is the table's D call, not checked against the DNA. TRBV12-2 is reported as a pseudogene. The length of the CDR3 is 17 residues. The CDR3 DNA follows: TGTGCAAGTCGCTTAGAAGGTGCAGGGGGCGAAATCTGTGAGCAGTTCTTC. Translation gives CASRLEGAGGEICEQFF.

This clone has only one observation. V is TRBV29-1 and J is TRBJ2-7, with D maybe TRBD1 (6 bases). This CDR3 contains 11 residues. The germline CDR1 and CDR2 sequences are SQVTM and ANQGSEA. Trimming stripped 5 bases from V and 3 bases from J, with 8 bases between. For the CDR3, the DNA is TGCAGCGTTCTGGACAGCTACGAGCAGTACTTC. As protein: CSVLDSYEQYF.

This clone was counted between two and nine times. The chain links TRBV5-6 to TRBJ1-4; the D is unclear. This CDR3 has 14 amino acids. The germline V and J ends were trimmed by 0 bases and 0 bases, with 3 bases remaining between them. The V gene's germline CDR1 is SGHDT and CDR2 YYEEEE. CDR3 sequence reads: CASSLGATNEKLFF. CDR3 DNA sequence: TGTGCCAGCAGCTTGGGGGCAACTAATGAAAAACTGTTTTTT. Based on the CDR3 plus reference TRBV5-6 and TRBJ1-4, the full variable domain is DAGVTQSPTHLIKTRGQQVTLRCSPKSGHDTVSWYQQALGQGPQFIFQYYEEEERQRGNFPDRFSGHQFPNYSSELNVNALLLGDSALYLCASSLGATNEKLFFGSGTQLSVL.

V is TRBV19 and J is TRBJ2-1, with D uncertain. The V end was cut by 3 bases, the J end by 5 bases, with 5 bases between. The CDR3 has 12 residues. Per the germline V gene, CDR1 is LNHDA and CDR2 is SQIVND (reference sequence). CDR3 in amino acids: CASSMWDNEQFF. CDR3 DNA: TGTGCCAGTAGTATGTGGGACAATGAGCAGTTCTTC.